The T cell receptor (beta chain) under discussion was sequenced for a study of blood T cell repertoires in COVID-19. About the study: The cDNA or gDNA used as material had been derived from T cells, B-cell-depleted T cells, or PBMCs.

As processed by the authors: Amplifying reference gene primers gave estimates of nucleated cell counts. This table comes from immunoSEQ multiplex PCR, and its TCRdb copy is limited to in-frame clones, with some not included. V, J and clone size are taken as reported in that table, and D and trimming were inferred from the DNA itself. The table lists 90,000 to 100,000 clones, almost 85% of them singletons, with about 10% in the top ten. The CDR3 covers 14 residues. CDR1 and CDR2 (germline): SGHTS, YDEGEE. The germline V and J ends were trimmed by 1 base and 1 base, with 7 bases remaining between them.

Input material: peripheral blood. The chain couples TRBV5-8 to TRBJ2-3, with a possible D match to TRBD1 (5 bases). The clonotype originates from a man aged 65-85 years with acute or convalescent COVID-19. CDR3 loop: CASSLLGGTDTQYF. The CDR3 bases are TGTGCCAGCAGCTTGTTAGGGGGCACAGATACGCAGTATTTT.